This T cell receptor (beta chain) comes out of a study of T-cell reconstitution after alpha-beta-depleted transplantation in children. CDR3 size: 15 residues. Germline CDR1 is PRHDT and CDR2 is FYEKMQ (reference sequence). Trimming removed 6 bases from V and 8 bases from J, with 20 bases in between. Molecular barcoding with unique molecular identifiers was used for the TCRbeta library. Each CDR3 protein is one row after TCRdb ran MiXCR on the PCR reads. The repertoire holds 550,000 to 600,000 distinct CDR3 sequences, with roughly 23% as singletons. Ten or more counts support this clonotype. Its antigen is not known. Points from the study as a whole: Reportedly, roughly two months post-transplant, alpha-beta T cells arose from several hundred expanded graft clones.

The chain links TRBV13 to TRBJ2-1; TRBD2 is a possible D gene (5 bases). Sequenced here: PBMCs, mostly from graft donor cells, sampled 360 days after TCRalphabeta/CD19-depleted stem cell transplant. The receptor's source is a boy in the first two years of life who had a stem cell transplant for acute myeloid leukemia, so the T cells may come from the graft donor. This CDR3 reads CASRLVANIWDEQFF. The CDR3 bases are TGTGCCAGCAGACTAGTCGCGAACATATGGGATGAGCAGTTCTTC.